The sequence of this T cell receptor (beta chain) was determined in a study of PD-L1 blockade in urothelial cancer. The table lists this clone with a count of one. Germline-derived CDR1 and CDR2 are GTSNPN and SVGIG (reference sequence). This CDR3 is 15 amino acids long. J was trimmed by 1 base and V by 5 bases; bases with no gene match: 5. Clones were read by immunoSEQ multiplex PCR, and TCRdb kept only the in-frame ones, dropping some. This table holds 25,000 to 35,000 clones, around 87% found once. Specimen: PBMCs, collected around atezolizumab (anti-PD-L1) treatment. The chain has TRBV30 and TRBJ2-1, with 10 positions matching TRBD2. This clonotype was sampled from a middle-aged man with urothelial cancer. This chain's CDR3 is CAWLIAGGSYNEQFF. DNA for the CDR3: TGTGCCTGGCTAATAGCGGGAGGTTCCTACAATGAGCAGTTCTTC. Drawing the rest from reference TRBV30 and TRBJ2-1, the complete variable domain is SQTIHQWPATLVQPVGSPLSLECTVEGTSNPNLYWYRQAAGRGLQLLFYSVGIGQISSEVPQNLSASRPQDRQFILSSKKLLLSDSGFYLCAWLIAGGSYNEQFFGPGTRLTVL.